The rows below give T cell receptor beta chains drawn from one sample of a study of cytomegalovirus exposure and HLA in healthy donors. Data came from immunoSEQ multiplex PCR; TCRdb stores just in-frame clones and leaves some out. The table lists 300,000 to 450,000 clones, just over 85% of them singletons. Sequenced material: PBMCs. The receptors here all came from a woman between 18 and 29 years old in good health and CMV-seronegative. Each CDR3 is given with its conserved first and last residue. Fields, in order: clone size, V gene, J gene, D gene, CDR3 DNA, CDR3 protein. A D gene is named only where the DNA matches it firmly. Clone size is not always given. Where it is, it says once, few, many or a class for expanded clones.

abundance: -; v_gene: TRBV28; j_gene: TRBJ2-1; d_gene: TRBD2; CDR3nt: TGTGCCAGCAGCCCACTTAGAGCGGGAGGGAACAATGAGCAGTTCTTC; CDR3aa: CASSPLRAGGNNEQFF
abundance: -; v_gene: TRBV7-8; j_gene: TRBJ1-5; d_gene: TRBD1; CDR3nt: TGTGCCAGCAGCTCCGGGACAGGAAGCCTCCGCAATCAGCCCCAGCATTTT; CDR3aa: CASSSGTGSLRNQPQHF
abundance: -; v_gene: TRBV7-9; j_gene: TRBJ1-6; d_gene: -; CDR3nt: TGTGCCAGCAGCTTACTTGGAGGTAGTTCACCCCTCCACTTT; CDR3aa: CASSLLGGSSPLHF
abundance: -; v_gene: TRBV11-2; j_gene: TRBJ1-1; d_gene: -; CDR3nt: TGTGCCAGCAGCTTAGATCCAGGTTACGGCACTGAAGCTTTCTTT; CDR3aa: CASSLDPGYGTEAFF
abundance: -; v_gene: TRBV6-5; j_gene: TRBJ2-1; d_gene: -; CDR3nt: TGTGCCAGCAATACGGTTTCACAGGCCAGTGAGCAGTTCTTC; CDR3aa: CASNTVSQASEQFF
abundance: -; v_gene: TRBV6-5; j_gene: TRBJ1-1; d_gene: TRBD1; CDR3nt: TGTGCCAGCAGTTATACAGGGGGCACTGAAGCTTTCTTT; CDR3aa: CASSYTGGTEAFF
abundance: few; v_gene: TRBV28; j_gene: TRBJ2-1; d_gene: TRBD2; CDR3nt: TGTGCCAGCACGTCCACTAGCGCTACCTACAATGAGCAGTTCTTC; CDR3aa: CASTSTSATYNEQFF
abundance: few; v_gene: TRBV30; j_gene: TRBJ1-4; d_gene: -; CDR3nt: TGTGCCTGGAGAGCCGGAGGGCTGAAACTGTTTTTT; CDR3aa: CAWRAGGLKLFF
abundance: -; v_gene: TRBV5-1; j_gene: TRBJ1-3; d_gene: -; CDR3nt: TGCGCCAGCAGCTTGGGTGACAGGCATCCTTCTGGAAACACCATATATTTT; CDR3aa: CASSLGDRHPSGNTIYF
abundance: -; v_gene: TRBV9; j_gene: TRBJ2-7; d_gene: TRBD1; CDR3nt: TGTGCCAGCAGCGAATACGACAGGGGGCTTTTCGAGCAGTACTTC; CDR3aa: CASSEYDRGLFEQYF
abundance: -; v_gene: TRBV27; j_gene: TRBJ1-2; d_gene: -; CDR3nt: TGTGCCAGCAGTTTATCGCCCAGGGCCTATGGCTACACCTTC; CDR3aa: CASSLSPRAYGYTF
abundance: -; v_gene: TRBV28; j_gene: TRBJ2-1; d_gene: TRBD1; CDR3nt: TGTGCCAGCAGCGGGCAGGGGGTCCATGAGCAGTTCTTC; CDR3aa: CASSGQGVHEQFF
abundance: -; v_gene: TRBV11-3; j_gene: TRBJ2-1; d_gene: -; CDR3nt: TGTGCCAGCAGCTTAGATATGGCAGACAATGAGCAGTTCTTC; CDR3aa: CASSLDMADNEQFF
abundance: -; v_gene: TRBV7-8; j_gene: TRBJ2-1; d_gene: -; CDR3nt: TGTGCCAGCAGCTTACCCGACAGTTACAATGAGCAGTTCTTC; CDR3aa: CASSLPDSYNEQFF
abundance: -; v_gene: TRBV6-1; j_gene: TRBJ2-3; d_gene: TRBD2; CDR3nt: TGTGCCAGCATGGCGGGGGACACAGATACGCAGTATTTT; CDR3aa: CASMAGDTDTQYF
abundance: -; v_gene: TRBV27; j_gene: TRBJ1-1; d_gene: -; CDR3nt: TGTGCCAGCAGTCTGACCGGGACAAGGTATGAGGCTTTCTTT; CDR3aa: CASSLTGTRYEAFF
abundance: -; v_gene: TRBV30; j_gene: TRBJ2-6; d_gene: -; CDR3nt: TGTGCCTGGAGTGCCCACCTGAGCTCTGGGGCCAACGTCCTGACTTTC; CDR3aa: CAWSAHLSSGANVLTF
abundance: -; v_gene: TRBV11-2; j_gene: TRBJ2-3; d_gene: -; CDR3nt: TGTGCCAGCAGCTTAGAACTAGCCGGGGTGGATACGCAGTATTTT; CDR3aa: CASSLELAGVDTQYF
abundance: -; v_gene: TRBV7-9; j_gene: TRBJ1-1; d_gene: -; CDR3nt: TGTGCCAGCAGCTTACTCCTTCGGGGGACGAACACTGAAGCTTTCTTT; CDR3aa: CASSLLLRGTNTEAFF
abundance: -; v_gene: TRBV5-1; j_gene: TRBJ2-7; d_gene: -; CDR3nt: TGCGCCAGCAGCTTGTGGGCCGACCTCCGGACCTACGAGCAGTACTTC; CDR3aa: CASSLWADLRTYEQYF
abundance: -; v_gene: TRBV7-9; j_gene: TRBJ2-3; d_gene: TRBD2; CDR3nt: TGTGCCAGCAGCTTAGTCGCGGGAGCCGTAGATACGCAGTATTTT; CDR3aa: CASSLVAGAVDTQYF
abundance: once; v_gene: TRBV18; j_gene: TRBJ2-7; d_gene: TRBD1; CDR3nt: TGTGCCAGCTCACCACCGACAGGGGGCAACGAGCAGTACTTC; CDR3aa: CASSPPTGGNEQYF
abundance: -; v_gene: TRBV27; j_gene: TRBJ2-3; d_gene: TRBD1; CDR3nt: TGTGCCAGCAGTACCCGGGACAGGGGAGAGACTACCCGTACAGATACGCAGTATTTT; CDR3aa: CASSTRDRGETTRTDTQYF
abundance: -; v_gene: TRBV10-3; j_gene: TRBJ1-5; d_gene: TRBD1; CDR3nt: TGTGCCATCAGTGTACAGGGGGACCAGCCCCAGCATTTT; CDR3aa: CAISVQGDQPQHF
abundance: -; v_gene: TRBV4-1; j_gene: TRBJ2-7; d_gene: -; CDR3nt: TGCGCCAGCAGCCAAGAAACAGGCTACGAGCAGTACTTC; CDR3aa: CASSQETGYEQYF
abundance: -; v_gene: TRBV2; j_gene: TRBJ1-2; d_gene: -; CDR3nt: TGTGCCAGCAGACCGAGGGGGGGGGTCTATGGCTACACCTTC; CDR3aa: CASRPRGGVYGYTF
abundance: -; v_gene: TRBV29-1; j_gene: TRBJ1-4; d_gene: -; CDR3nt: TGCAGCGTTTCCTACAGCAGGGAACTGTTTTTT; CDR3aa: CSVSYSRELFF
abundance: -; v_gene: TRBV4-2; j_gene: TRBJ2-1; d_gene: TRBD2; CDR3nt: TGTGCCAGCAGCCAAGAATTGGTAGCGGGAGGTCTCAATGAGCAGTTCTTC; CDR3aa: CASSQELVAGGLNEQFF
abundance: -; v_gene: TRBV10-3; j_gene: TRBJ2-7; d_gene: TRBD2; CDR3nt: TGTGCCATCGGGCTAGCGGGAGGAAATGGGTACGAGCAGTACTTC; CDR3aa: CAIGLAGGNGYEQYF
abundance: -; v_gene: TRBV7-8; j_gene: TRBJ2-5; d_gene: -; CDR3nt: TGTGCCAGCAGCTTAGGGACTCAGGAGACCCAGTACTTC; CDR3aa: CASSLGTQETQYF